This TCR beta chain derives from a study of blood T cell repertoires in COVID-19. Germline-derived CDR1 and CDR2 are MNHEY and SVGAGI. CDR3 size: 13 residues. Trimming left V 4 bases short and J 4 bases short, with 10 bases between. The protocol was immunoSEQ multiplex PCR, while the TCRdb copy is restricted to in-frame clones and leaves out a portion. The repertoire has some 260,000 clones, around 82% of them found once; the top ten carry roughly 3.1%. J is TRBJ1-1 and V is TRBV6-5, with D perhaps matching TRBD1 (6 bases). The sequencing input was peripheral blood. This receptor was taken from a woman between 18 and 30 years old with acute or convalescent COVID-19. DNA of the CDR3: TGTGCCAGCAGTTTCCAGGGGACCACTGAAGCTTTCTTT. Its translation is CASSFQGTTEAFF.